These T cell receptor beta chains were read from a single sample in a study of Graves' ophthalmopathy and Graves' hyperthyroidism. Via MiXCR, TCRdb re-called the multiplex PCR reads, giving one row per CDR3 protein. The table lists roughly 380,000 distinct CDR3 sequences, just over 15% of them singletons. The source material was peripheral blood. The receptors were gathered from a woman aged 18-29 years with stable Graves' hyperthyroidism. Each CDR3 is given with its conserved first and last residue. Each record gives: J gene, clone size, D gene, V gene, CDR3 DNA, CDR3 protein. The D gene is left open where the match is weak. The listing skips clone size in some rows; elsewhere it reads once, few, many or a size class.

j_gene: TRBJ1-5
abundance: .
d_gene: TRBD1
v_gene: TRBV6-1
CDR3nt: TGTGCCAGCAGCCTTCGGGACAGGGGAAGCAATCAGCCCCAGCATTTT
CDR3aa: CASSLRDRGSNQPQHF

j_gene: TRBJ2-2
abundance: many
d_gene: TRBD1
v_gene: TRBV6-5
CDR3nt: TGTGCCAGCAGTTCGACAGGGGGCTTGGCCGGGGAGCTGTTTTTT
CDR3aa: CASSSTGGLAGELFF

j_gene: TRBJ1-1
abundance: .
d_gene: .
v_gene: TRBV7-9
CDR3nt: TGTGCCAGCAGCAAGACCGGGACCGGGAACACTGAAGCTTTCTTT
CDR3aa: CASSKTGTGNTEAFF

j_gene: TRBJ1-1
abundance: many
d_gene: TRBD1
v_gene: TRBV11-2
CDR3nt: TGTGCCAGCAGCTGGCTGACAGGGGACACTGAAGCTTTCTTT
CDR3aa: CASSWLTGDTEAFF

j_gene: TRBJ1-1
abundance: many
d_gene: .
v_gene: TRBV12-5
CDR3nt: TGTGCTAGTGGTTTGGGATCGACGCGGGGCCCGAACACTGAAGCTTTCTTT
CDR3aa: CASGLGSTRGPNTEAFF

j_gene: TRBJ2-2
abundance: .
d_gene: TRBD2
v_gene: TRBV5-1
CDR3nt: TGCGCCAGCAGCGAGCGGGGGCGGAACACCGGGGAGCTGTTTTTT
CDR3aa: CASSERGRNTGELFF

j_gene: TRBJ2-7
abundance: many
d_gene: TRBD2
v_gene: TRBV12-3/TRBV12-4
CDR3nt: TGTGCCAGCAGTTTAAAATCTAGCGGCCGATACGAGCAGTACTTC
CDR3aa: CASSLKSSGRYEQYF

j_gene: TRBJ2-2
abundance: many
d_gene: TRBD2
v_gene: TRBV29-1
CDR3nt: TGCAGCGCGTGGGGTCGCCCGGGGGGGCCAGGCACCGGGGAGCTGTTTTTT
CDR3aa: CSAWGRPGGPGTGELFF

j_gene: TRBJ2-7
abundance: many
d_gene: TRBD2
v_gene: TRBV12-5
CDR3nt: TGTGCTAGTGGTTTGGTACTCGGCGGGAGCTCCTACGAGCAGTACTTC
CDR3aa: CASGLVLGGSSYEQYF

j_gene: TRBJ1-5
abundance: many
d_gene: .
v_gene: TRBV19
CDR3nt: TGTGCCAGTAGTATCGAGGGAACAACGGTCAATCAGCCCCAGCATTTT
CDR3aa: CASSIEGTTVNQPQHF

j_gene: TRBJ2-7
abundance: many
d_gene: .
v_gene: TRBV4-2
CDR3nt: TGTGCCAGCAGCCAAGACCCGGACATCTTCGACGAGCAGTACTTC
CDR3aa: CASSQDPDIFDEQYF